This T cell receptor beta chain derives from a study of OX40 agonist ivuxolimab in advanced cancers. TCRdb's copy holds only in-frame clones and misses some; the assay was immunoSEQ multiplex PCR. The sample comprises about 5,100 clones, less than 70% of which are singletons, and 65% to 75% rests with the top ten. The TCR was taken from an adult with an advanced solid tumor such as melanoma, head and neck, liver or kidney cancer. This sample comprised CD4+ or CD8+ T cells sorted from blood, obtained in a trial of the OX40 agonist ivuxolimab.

The CDR3 DNA reads as TGTGCCAGCAGCCCGGGGGAGTCTCTCGAGCAGTACTTC. Its translation: CASSPGESLEQYF. V is TRBV11-1 and J is TRBJ2-7, with D tentatively TRBD2 (6 bases). V lost 5 bases and J lost 6, with 14 bases in between. Germline assignment: CDR1 SGHAT and CDR2 FQDESV (reference sequence). There are 13 residues in the CDR3.